The text below deals with one TCR beta chain. Four PCR rounds used nested alpha and beta constant region primers plus the SP2 primer. For blood and skin samples, reverse transcription used TCR alpha and beta constant primers. TCRdb re-called the 5' RACE reads with MiXCR, one entry per CDR3 protein. The sample lists some 60,000 distinct CDR3 sequences; approximately 8.5% were seen once. This specimen belongs to a study of naive and memory T cell subsets. Looked up from germline, CDR1 is SGDLS and CDR2 is YYNGEE. CDR3 length: 15 amino acids. V was cut by 4 bases and J by 1 base, with 14 bases left in between. TCR cDNA received a 3' ligated oligonucleotide that carried a UMI. RNA was extracted from roughly 2.6 ml of whole blood of healthy adults. Reverse transcription used DNase-treated unsorted total RNA, aiming for roughly 1 to 1000 ng.

This receptor was taken from a female donor in good health. The J gene is TRBJ1-2, the V gene TRBV9; no definite D call. CDR3 protein: CASSFSGTVNYGYTF. For the CDR3, the DNA is TGTGCCAGCAGCTTCTCTGGTACAGTTAACTATGGCTACACCTTC.